The rows below give T cell receptor beta chains drawn from one sample of a study of T cell responses to AZD1222 COVID-19 vaccine. Clones were read by immunoSEQ multiplex PCR, and TCRdb kept only the in-frame ones, dropping some. Here the sample spans just over 65,000 clones, roughly 87% being singletons. The starting material was peripheral blood, obtained on day 0 of AZD1222 vaccination. These receptors came from an adult in good health. Both conserved end residues are part of each CDR3. D genes are given only for firm matches. Expanded clones get a size class; other rows say once, few or many, or leave the size out.

j_call	d_call	v_call	clone_size	cdr3_nt	cdr3_aa
TRBJ2-2	NA	TRBV11-1	NA	TGTGCCAGCAGCTTAGATTCTGGGCTTTACACCGGGGAGCTGTTTTTT	CASSLDSGLYTGELFF
TRBJ2-3	NA	TRBV3-1/TRBV3-2	NA	TGTGCCAGCAGCCACAACACGAGGGGGAGTACAGATACGCAGTATTTT	CASSHNTRGSTDTQYF
TRBJ2-7	NA	TRBV30	NA	TGTGCCTGGAGTGGGGGGATCGCCTACGAGCAGTACTTC	CAWSGGIAYEQYF
TRBJ2-1	NA	TRBV30	NA	TGTGCCTGGAAGGTGGCAGGGAGGAATGAGCAGTTCTTC	CAWKVAGRNEQFF
TRBJ1-4	NA	TRBV28	NA	TGTGCCAGCAGTTGGCCGACAGGCCTCAATGAAAAACTGTTTTTT	CASSWPTGLNEKLFF
TRBJ1-2	NA	TRBV30	NA	TGTGCCTGGAGACGGGTTGGCTACACCTTC	CAWRRVGYTF
TRBJ1-3	TRBD1	TRBV5-1	NA	TGCGCCAGCAGCTTGGATCCAGGGGGAACGTCTGGAAACACCATATATTTT	CASSLDPGGTSGNTIYF
TRBJ1-1	NA	TRBV4-2	once	TGTGCCAGCAGCCACCTCTCCAACCAGGACACTGAAGCTTTCTTT	CASSHLSNQDTEAFF
TRBJ1-1	NA	TRBV4-1	NA	TGCGCCAGCAGTCAAAATCTGTTTATCATGAACACTGAAGCTTTCTTT	CASSQNLFIMNTEAFF
TRBJ2-1	TRBD2	TRBV15	NA	TGTGCCACCAGCAAGACTAGCGACTCCTACAATGAGCAGTTCTTC	CATSKTSDSYNEQFF
TRBJ2-4	NA	TRBV30	NA	TGTGCCTGGAGCGCCGGGACGACAAACATTCAGTACTTC	CAWSAGTTNIQYF
TRBJ1-6	NA	TRBV6-5	NA	TGTGCCAGCAGTTACCGACATAATTCACCCCTCCACTTT	CASSYRHNSPLHF
TRBJ1-1	NA	TRBV19	few	TGTGCCAGTACCAAAGGCGGAGGGATACTTGGGACTGAAGCTTTCTTT	CASTKGGGILGTEAFF
TRBJ1-1	TRBD1	TRBV28	medium-sized	TGTGCCAGCAGCCTGGGACAGCGCACTGAAGCTTTCTTT	CASSLGQRTEAFF
TRBJ2-1	TRBD2	TRBV29-1	NA	TGCAGCGTAACGCGACTAGCTGCCTACAATGAGCAGTTCTTC	CSVTRLAAYNEQFF
TRBJ2-1	TRBD2	TRBV27	NA	TGTGCCAGCACCACTTTCCTCCCTAGCGGGGGTTCTGAGGGATCCTACAATGAGCAGTTCTTC	CASTTFLPSGGSEGSYNEQFF
TRBJ1-1	TRBD1	TRBV5-1	NA	TGCGCCAGCCAAGCCGGGAGTTTTTCCGGGACAGGTGAAGCTTTCTTT	CASQAGSFSGTGEAFF
TRBJ1-2	NA	TRBV19	once	TGTGCCAGTAGTCCGAACCCGACAAATAAGTATGGCTACACCTTC	CASSPNPTNKYGYTF
TRBJ2-7	NA	TRBV28	few	TGTGCCAGCAGACCCGGGTTAGGGGTAACCTACGAGCAGTACTTC	CASRPGLGVTYEQYF
TRBJ1-1	NA	TRBV12-3/TRBV12-4	NA	TGTGCCAGCACCCTGCGGGGGTTTACGGCTTTCTTT	CASTLRGFTAFF
TRBJ2-3	NA	TRBV11-2	NA	TGTGCCAGCAGCTCCGCCGTAAGCTCGACGACAGATACGCAGTATTTT	CASSSAVSSTTDTQYF
TRBJ2-1	TRBD1	TRBV7-6	NA	TGTGCCAGCAGCTTAGCGCAGGGACAGGGGGCGGATGAGCAGTTCTTC	CASSLAQGQGADEQFF
TRBJ2-5	TRBD2	TRBV11-3	NA	TGTGCCAGCAGCCCGACTAGCGAACAAGAGACCCAGTACTTC	CASSPTSEQETQYF
TRBJ1-1	TRBD1	TRBV11-3	NA	TGTGCCAGCAGCCGGGACAGGGGCGATACTGAAGCTTTCTTT	CASSRDRGDTEAFF
TRBJ1-5	NA	TRBV5-6	NA	TGTGCCAGCAGCTTAGGGGGATATAGCAATCAGCCCCAGCATTTT	CASSLGGYSNQPQHF
TRBJ2-1	NA	TRBV30	NA	TGTGCCTGGAGTCAAAACAATGAGCAGTTCTTC	CAWSQNNEQFF
TRBJ1-1	TRBD1	TRBV5-1	NA	TGCGCCAGCAGCTTTCAGACAGGGGCGATCACTGAAGCTTTCTTT	CASSFQTGAITEAFF
TRBJ2-5	NA	TRBV13	NA	TGTGCCAGCAGCTTAATTTCCCCAGGGGATGGAGAGACCCAGTACTTC	CASSLISPGDGETQYF
TRBJ2-3	TRBD1	TRBV4-1	NA	TGCGCCAGCAGCCCCCCGACAGGGACAACCACAGATACGCAGTATTTT	CASSPPTGTTTDTQYF
TRBJ1-2	TRBD1	TRBV24-1	NA	TGTGCCACCAGGCCGTCACAGGGGGCTGGTGGCTACACCTTC	CATRPSQGAGGYTF
TRBJ1-3	NA	TRBV19	once	TGTGCCAGCCTAGACGACGGAGTCTCTGGAAACACCATATATTTT	CASLDDGVSGNTIYF
TRBJ1-6	NA	TRBV4-3	NA	TGCGCCAGCAGCCAGTCCTCAGTCGGGAGTAATTCACCCCTCCACTTT	CASSQSSVGSNSPLHF
TRBJ1-2	NA	TRBV7-9	NA	TGTGCCAGCAGCTCCCGGACAGCTTATGGCTACACCTTC	CASSSRTAYGYTF
TRBJ2-7	NA	TRBV6-5	NA	TGTGCCAGCAGTTACTCGGGCGGAACCTACGAGCAGTACTTC	CASSYSGGTYEQYF
TRBJ1-2	NA	TRBV18	NA	TGTGCCAGCTCACCGGGGCCTACGAGAGGCTACACCTTC	CASSPGPTRGYTF
TRBJ1-2	TRBD1	TRBV29-1	NA	TGCAGCGCTACCCCCGGGACAGACTATGGCTACACCTTC	CSATPGTDYGYTF
TRBJ2-7	NA	TRBV7-2	once	TGTGCCAGCAGCTTAGCGCAGGGGACGTACGAGCAGTACTTC	CASSLAQGTYEQYF
TRBJ1-5	NA	TRBV30	NA	TGTGCCTGGAGCACCGACAATGCACGCCAGCATTTT	CAWSTDNARQHF
TRBJ2-5	NA	TRBV10-3	NA	TGTGCCATCAGTGAGGGAACTCTAACGGGGGCCACCCAAGAGACCCAGTACTTC	CAISEGTLTGATQETQYF
TRBJ1-6	NA	TRBV9	NA	TGTGCCAGCAGCGTAGCCAGGGATCGAAATTCACCCCTCCACTTT	CASSVARDRNSPLHF
TRBJ1-4	NA	TRBV7-9	NA	TGTGCCAGCAGCTTAAGACCCGAGGAACTGTTTTTT	CASSLRPEELFF
TRBJ2-7	NA	TRBV21-1	NA	TGTGCCAGCAGCGAACCGGGACTAGCGGGCCGGAGCTCCTACGAGCAGTACTTC	CASSEPGLAGRSSYEQYF
TRBJ1-2	NA	TRBV4-3	NA	TGCGCCAGCAGCCAAGATCTCCCTACCTATGGCTACACCTTC	CASSQDLPTYGYTF
TRBJ2-7	TRBD1	TRBV27	NA	TGTGCCAGCAGTTCCAGGACAGGGAGCTACGAGCAGTACTTC	CASSSRTGSYEQYF
TRBJ2-3	NA	TRBV11-3	once	TGTGCCAGCAGCTTACTGCAGGCGGGAGATACGCAGTATTTT	CASSLLQAGDTQYF
TRBJ2-5	NA	TRBV11-2	NA	TGTGCCAGCAGCTTAGGAACGACCCAGTACTTC	CASSLGTTQYF
TRBJ1-3	NA	TRBV18	once	TGTGCCAGCTCACCATGGCAGCCGAGCTCTGGAAACACCATATATTTT	CASSPWQPSSGNTIYF